The rows below give T cell receptor beta chains drawn from one sample of a study of response to subunit inactivated influenza vaccine. MiXCR, run by TCRdb on the RT-PCR reads, gives a single entry per CDR3 protein. The table has 500,000 or so distinct CDR3 sequences, approximately 9.9% seen once. The sequencing here drew on PBMCs from blood, taken 35 to 45 days after vaccination. These receptors originate from a man aged 50 to 59 who received an inactivated influenza vaccine. Both conserved end residues are trimmed from each CDR3. The order of the fields is J gene, V gene, CDR3 protein.

TRBJ1-2 | TRBV4-3 | ASSQDGGNDYGYT
TRBJ1-5 | TRBV24-1 | ATSDGRSQH
TRBJ1-4 | TRBV12-3/TRBV12-4 | ASGTGHEKLF
TRBJ2-7 | TRBV15 | ATSRETYEQY
TRBJ2-3 | TRBV20-1 | SAFPGLAGATDTQY
TRBJ2-7 | TRBV6-5 | ASSLPGQGNQEQY
TRBJ2-5 | TRBV14 | ASSANLEETQY
TRBJ2-5 | TRBV6-1 | ASRQGASQETQY
TRBJ2-7 | TRBV7-2 | ASRIMDRADEQY
TRBJ1-2 | TRBV7-2 | ASSLEGGGGYT
TRBJ2-1 | TRBV7-9 | ASSLFPSNEQF
TRBJ2-1 | TRBV10-2 | ASSDIRGREQF
TRBJ1-5 | TRBV12-3/TRBV12-4 | ASSLTRSGQPQH
TRBJ1-1 | TRBV6-1 | ASRPGRSTEAF
TRBJ2-3 | TRBV20-1 | SAWADTQY
TRBJ1-1 | TRBV6-1 | ASSITGTGGYTEAF
TRBJ1-5 | TRBV5-1 | ASSLTTGGSQPQH
TRBJ2-3 | TRBV20-1 | SARVGDHADTQY
TRBJ2-1 | TRBV20-1 | SARGDSVSYNEQF
TRBJ2-3 | TRBV7-6 | ASSLAFGAGTDTQY
TRBJ1-1 | TRBV6-2/TRBV6-3 | ATVDTVNTEAF
TRBJ2-7 | TRBV29-1 | SVTVGTGYYEQY
TRBJ2-5 | TRBV7-7 | ASSLGTIPETQY
TRBJ2-1 | TRBV29-1 | SVRTLGATYNEQF
TRBJ2-2 | TRBV3-1 | ASTQVTGATGELF
TRBJ2-5 | TRBV7-9 | ASSPGTGGAETQY
TRBJ2-1 | TRBV29-1 | SVYRGNEQF
TRBJ2-2 | TRBV4-1 | ASSHPVKDRGHTGELF
TRBJ1-1 | TRBV3-1 | ASSHRGQMNTEAF
TRBJ1-5 | TRBV12-3/TRBV12-4 | ASSAQGSQPQH
TRBJ1-2 | TRBV2 | ASSNNRASYGYT
TRBJ1-2 | TRBV25-1 | ASSEGGHPCT
TRBJ2-3 | TRBV18 | ASGGGSGRDTQY
TRBJ2-5 | TRBV5-1 | ASSFLNPGQFVRTQY
TRBJ1-2 | TRBV2 | ATVTRIPNYGYT
TRBJ2-6 | TRBV4-2 | ASSQEAYSSGANVLT
TRBJ2-3 | TRBV9 | ASSVAASWRDTQY
TRBJ2-3 | TRBV7-6 | ASSLGGLNTQY
TRBJ2-3 | TRBV27 | ASSPTPRDTQY
TRBJ1-2 | TRBV24-1 | ATSEGDSWSYT
TRBJ2-1 | TRBV6-2/TRBV6-3 | ASSYSGTGFNEQF
TRBJ1-4 | TRBV7-9 | ASSIRTGTNEKLF
TRBJ2-5 | TRBV20-1 | SARDDEETQY
TRBJ2-1 | TRBV2 | ASCPGTSARSSYNEQF
TRBJ2-7 | TRBV3-1 | ASSQDAIITSQKY
TRBJ1-4 | TRBV28 | ASSLGTAYNEKLF
TRBJ2-1 | TRBV20-1 | SAPPGLDRSEQF
TRBJ1-5 | TRBV29-1 | SVGSVNQPQH
TRBJ1-3 | TRBV28 | ASKTLRDRSGNTIY
TRBJ2-3 | TRBV12-3/TRBV12-4 | ASSLGQGASDTQY
TRBJ2-1 | TRBV19 | ASSMGVSYNEQF
TRBJ2-7 | TRBV10-3 | ASRSANDSYEQY
TRBJ1-1 | TRBV20-1 | SARDQARGGTEAF
TRBJ2-1 | TRBV20-1 | SASRGSPNEQF
TRBJ2-7 | TRBV12-3/TRBV12-4 | ASSFSEPPYEQY
TRBJ2-7 | TRBV7-2 | ASSSSNGYEQY